The 31 T cell receptor beta chains in this list originate from one sample, sequenced in a study of technical replicates of blood from several donors. Libraries were prepared by immunoSEQ multiplex PCR; TCRdb keeps only in-frame clonotypes and omits some of them. The profile shows some 74,000 clones, 95% to 97% of them singletons. Sample: T cells isolated from PBMCs. The origin of the receptors is a human donor in good health.

V gene TRBV7-9 combines with J gene TRBJ2-2, with TRBD1 matching 10 bases. The ends lost 5 bases at V and 0 bases at J; junction bases unmatched: 0. The germline gives CDR1 SEHNR, CDR2 FQNEAQ (reference sequence). The CDR3 totals 15 residues. In nucleotides, the CDR3 is TGTGCCAGCAGCGGACAGGGGGCGAACACCGGGGAGCTGTTTTTT. This encodes CASSGQGANTGELFF.

The chain joins TRBV2 to TRBJ1-1, with 8 nucleotides matching TRBD1. V trimming: 7 bases; J trimming: 4 bases; junction bases outside the gene matches: 8. Germline CDR1 is SNHLY and CDR2 is FYNNEI. The CDR3 extends over 14 amino acids. The CDR3 here is CASTGQGRGTEAFF. CDR3 coding DNA: TGTGCCAGCACCGGACAGGGAAGGGGCACTGAAGCTTTCTTT.

The chain employs TRBV2 and TRBJ2-1; 9 positions match TRBD1. The CDR3 runs to 14 residues. V dropped 6 bases and J dropped 5; count of bases not matched to a gene: 5. Germline V gene sequence: CDR1 SNHLY, CDR2 FYNNEI. The CDR3 region has the DNA TGTGCCAGCAGCGGGACAGGGTTTGACAATGAGCAGTTCTTC. Its protein product is CASSGTGFDNEQFF.

The chain carries TRBV28 and TRBJ1-3; D is perhaps TRBD1 (5 bases). Germline lookup yields CDR1 MDHEN and CDR2 SYDVKM. The CDR3 has 16 residues. The V and J ends lost 7 bases and 3 bases respectively, with 19 bases between them. CDR3 in DNA: TGTGCCAGCACCCGATTTGGGGCTACTCGTGGAAACACCATATATTTT. It encodes CASTRFGATRGNTIYF. Based on the CDR3 plus reference TRBV28 and TRBJ1-3, the full variable domain is DVKVTQSSRYLVKRTGEKVFLECVQDMDHENMFWYRQDPGLGLRLIYFSYDVKMKEKGDIPEGYSVSREKKERFSLILESASTNQTSMYLCASTRFGATRGNTIYFGEGSWLTVV.

The chain combines TRBV2 with TRBJ2-7, with TRBD1 matching 7 bases. V lost 6 bases, J lost 3 bases, and 8 bases stayed unmatched. The CDR3 totals 14 residues. Germline CDR1 SNHLY, CDR2 FYNNEI. CDR3 coding DNA: TGTGCCAGCAGGGCAGCAGGGGGTGGCTACGAGCAGTACTTC. Its protein product is CASRAAGGGYEQYF. Variable domain in full (rest from reference TRBV2 and TRBJ2-7): EPEVTQTPSHQVTQMGQEVILRCVPISNHLYFYWYRQILGQKVEFLVSFYNNEISEKSEIFDDQFSVERPDGSNFTLKIRSTKLEDSAMYFCASRAAGGGYEQYFGPGTRLTVT.

The gene calls are TRBV11-2 and TRBJ2-5; 12 nucleotides align to TRBD2. CDR3 length equals 16 residues. V trimming: 5 bases; J trimming: 4 bases; junction bases outside the gene matches: 8. From germline, CDR1 is SGHAT and CDR2 FQNNGV. As DNA, the CDR3 is TGTGCCAGCAGCCCAACGACTAGCGGGAGTCTAGAGACCCAGTACTTC. Protein product: CASSPTTSGSLETQYF. The full variable domain, completed using reference TRBV11-2 and TRBJ2-5, is EAGVAQSPRYKIIEKRQSVAFWCNPISGHATLYWYQQILGQGPKLLIQFQNNGVVDDSQLPKDRFSAERLKGVDSTLKIQPAKLEDSAVYLCASSPTTSGSLETQYFGPGTRLLVL.

The V and J genes are TRBV19 and TRBJ2-5; the match to TRBD2 covers 14 bases. This CDR3 is 15 amino acids long. The V gene's germline CDR1 is LNHDA and CDR2 SQIVND (reference sequence). V gave up 3 bases and J gave up 4 bases; unmatched junction bases: 1. DNA of the CDR3: TGTGCCAGTAGTATGGGACTAGCGGGAGCAGAGACCCAGTACTTC. Translated, it gives CASSMGLAGAETQYF.

This clone is a singleton in its sample. This chain uses TRBV6-5 with TRBJ2-7, with 10 bases aligning to TRBD1. Germline-derived CDR1 and CDR2 are MNHEY and SVGAGI. Unmatched junction bases numbered 5, after V lost 4 bases and J lost 2 bases. This CDR3 contains 15 residues. The CDR3 bases are TGTGCCAGCAGTTCTATCGGGACAGGGGCCTACGAGCAGTACTTC. It encodes CASSSIGTGAYEQYF.

The CDR3, as DNA: TGTGCCAGCAGCGTAGGGAGTGGGGCCAACGTCCTGACTTTC. This sequence encodes CASSVGSGANVLTF. The chain joins TRBV9 to TRBJ2-6; D not certain. The CDR3 contains 14 residues. Trimming removed 0 bases from V and 3 bases from J, with 4 bases in between. CDR1 and CDR2 (germline): SGDLS, YYNGEE.

The chain recombines TRBV19 with TRBJ1-4; 8 bases are shared with TRBD1. V was clipped by 1 base and J by 8 bases; unmatched bases: 9. Germline CDR1 LNHDA, CDR2 SQIVND (reference sequence). This CDR3 region has 16 residues. The CDR3 nucleotides are TGTGCCAGTAGTATAGGGACAGGGAGGCTTCACGAAAAACTGTTTTTT. Its protein is CASSIGTGRLHEKLFF.

This rearrangement joins TRBV5-6 to TRBJ1-1; no clear D. Germline V gives CDR1 SGHDT, CDR2 YYEEEE. The CDR3 extends over 11 amino acids. V dropped 2 bases and J dropped 6 bases, with 5 bases sitting between them. CDR3 sequence: CASSFRAEAFF. In DNA, the CDR3 is TGTGCCAGCAGCTTCCGAGCTGAAGCTTTCTTT. The whole variable domain, remainder taken from reference TRBV5-6 and TRBJ1-1, is DAGVTQSPTHLIKTRGQQVTLRCSPKSGHDTVSWYQQALGQGPQFIFQYYEEEERQRGNFPDRFSGHQFPNYSSELNVNALLLGDSALYLCASSFRAEAFFGQGTRLTVV.

The rearrangement links TRBV29-1 to TRBJ2-7; 8 nucleotides align to TRBD1. CDR1 is SQVTM, CDR2 ANQGSEA, per germline. This CDR3 is 13 amino acids long. V was pared by 5 bases and J by 4 bases, with 7 bases of the junction left unmatched. The CDR3 DNA reads as TGCAGCGTTTTGACAGGGGCCCGATACGAGCAGTACTTC. It codes for CSVLTGARYEQYF.

The chain uses TRBV5-1 and TRBJ2-5, with 9 bases lining up with TRBD1. The germline V gene has CDR1 SGHRS and CDR2 YFSETQ. The J segment lost 5 bases and the V segment lost 0 bases, leaving 5 bases of the junction unmatched. This CDR3 has 15 residues. For the CDR3, the DNA is TGCGCCAGCAGCTTGGGGGACAGGGTTGGGGAGACCCAGTACTTC. This encodes CASSLGDRVGETQYF.

The rearrangement joins TRBV7-2 to TRBJ1-2, with TRBD1 matching 9 bases. CDR1 is SGHTA, CDR2 FQGNSA, per germline. With V trimmed by 0 bases and J by 7 bases, 3 bases remained unmatched. This CDR3 is built from 14 residues. The CDR3 sequence: CASSLAGTGFGYTF. For the CDR3, the DNA is TGTGCCAGCAGCTTAGCTGGGACAGGGTTTGGCTACACCTTC.

This clone was seen more than once but under ten times. The chain carries TRBV5-4 and TRBJ2-1; TRBD2 is a possible D gene (6 bases). Germline loops: CDR1 SGHNT, CDR2 YYREEE (reference sequence). The CDR3 length is 14 residues. V was cut by 4 bases and J by 4 bases, with 12 bases left in between. For the CDR3, the DNA is TGTGCCAGCAGCGCGGGACTCCTGTACAATGAGCAGTTCTTC. Amino acids: CASSAGLLYNEQFF.

The chain carries TRBV19 and TRBJ1-5, with D possibly TRBD1 on 6 matching bases. The CDR3 spans 13 residues. Germline values: CDR1 LNHDA, CDR2 SQIVND (reference sequence). V was trimmed by 4 bases and J by 6 bases, leaving 10 bases between them. For the CDR3, the DNA is TGTGCCAGTAGTAGATCAGGGGTTCAGCCCCAGCATTTT. This sequence encodes CASSRSGVQPQHF.

The chain recombines TRBV5-1 with TRBJ1-1; D is perhaps TRBD1 (5 bases). The V end lost 0 bases, the J end lost 3 bases, and 12 bases lay between the germline ends. The CDR3 is made up of 15 amino acids. Germline V lookup: CDR1 SGHRS, CDR2 YFSETQ. CDR3 sequence: CASSLGVGHDTEAFF. The CDR3 bases are TGCGCCAGCAGCTTGGGGGTGGGGCATGACACTGAAGCTTTCTTT.

The chain joins TRBV7-2 to TRBJ2-7; TRBD1 is a possible D gene (6 bases). The CDR3 has 15 residues. Germline V gene data show CDR1 as SGHTA and CDR2 as FQGNSA. V dropped 3 bases and J dropped 1 base, with 13 bases sitting between them. The CDR3 nucleotides read TGTGCCAGCAGCTTTAATGGGGGCGCTTCCTACGAGCAGTACTTC. Protein product: CASSFNGGASYEQYF. The variable domain in full, with the rest retrieved from reference TRBV7-2 and TRBJ2-7, is GAGVSQSPSNKVTEKGKDVELRCDPISGHTALYWYRQSLGQGLEFLIYFQGNSAPDKSGLPSDRFSAERTGGSVSTLTIQRTQQEDSAVYLCASSFNGGASYEQYFGPGTRLTVT.

The chain recombines TRBV4-3 with TRBJ1-1; D not resolved. This CDR3 region has 14 residues. The germline V and J ends were trimmed by 0 bases and 6 bases, with 11 bases remaining between them. From germline, CDR1 is LGHNA and CDR2 YSLEER. The CDR3 protein is CASSQDPGSPEAFF. The CDR3 region has the DNA TGCGCCAGCAGCCAAGATCCCGGGAGCCCTGAAGCTTTCTTT.

As to this clone: Other nucleotide sequences in the sample specify the same CDR3. The chain joins TRBV7-6 to TRBJ2-7; D is uncertain. Germline V gene sequence: CDR1 SGHVS, CDR2 FNYEAQ. V dropped 1 base and J dropped 3 bases, with 7 bases sitting between them. The CDR3 loop spans 13 amino acids. The CDR3 DNA sequence: TGTGCCAGCAGCTTAGGGCCGAACTACGAGCAGTACTTC. Encoded protein: CASSLGPNYEQYF.

This clone showed up just once. The chain uses TRBV11-3 and TRBJ2-2, with 9 positions matching TRBD2. The germline V gene encodes CDR1 SGHNT and CDR2 YENEEA. Trimming at V came to 1 base and at J to 6 bases, leaving 0 bases not matched to a gene. This CDR3 comprises 14 residues. CDR3 DNA sequence: TGTGCCAGCAGCTTAGTAGCGGGGGCCGGGGAGCTGTTTTTT. Translation gives CASSLVAGAGELFF.

V usage is TRBV30 and J usage is TRBJ1-1; no clear D. CDR1 is GTSNPN, CDR2 SVGIG, per germline (reference sequence). The CDR3 is 14 residues long. Deletions cut 2 bases from V and 0 bases from J, with 10 bases between. CDR3 nucleotide sequence: TGTGCCTGGAGTTATCAGTTCATGAACACTGAAGCTTTCTTT. As protein: CAWSYQFMNTEAFF.

V is TRBV30 and J is TRBJ1-4, with D possibly being TRBD1 (5 bases). V was cut by 3 bases and J by 8 bases, with 13 bases left in between. There are 13 residues in the CDR3. Germline V lookup: CDR1 GTSNPN, CDR2 SVGIG (reference sequence). CDR3 bases: TGTGCCTGGAGAAATTCGGGGGGGGAAAAACTGTTTTTT. Translation: CAWRNSGGEKLFF.

The chain joins TRBV11-2 to TRBJ1-1; D uncertain. The germline V gene encodes CDR1 SGHAT and CDR2 FQNNGV. The CDR3 has 14 amino acids. V shed 4 bases and J shed 2 bases, with 11 bases lying between them. This CDR3 is CASSSPPYNTEAFF. The CDR3 nucleotides read TGTGCCAGCAGCTCCCCTCCTTATAACACTGAAGCTTTCTTT.

The chain links TRBV19 to TRBJ1-4; 10 bases are shared with TRBD1. Germline V gene sequence: CDR1 LNHDA, CDR2 SQIVND (reference sequence). This CDR3 is built from 15 residues. The ends lost 5 bases at V and 11 bases at J; junction bases unmatched: 11. The CDR3 sequence is CASSGAGTGAGKLFF. Written as DNA, the CDR3 is TGTGCCAGTAGTGGCGCCGGGACAGGGGCGGGGAAACTGTTTTTT.

V usage is TRBV28 and J usage is TRBJ1-5; a weak D match, TRBD1 (5 bases). The CDR3 consists of 15 residues. V dropped 4 bases and J dropped 7 bases, with 17 bases sitting between them. Per the germline V gene, CDR1 is MDHEN and CDR2 is SYDVKM. In DNA form, the CDR3 reads TGTGCCAGCAGTTCTCCCGGGGGGTCAAGACAGCCCCAGCATTTT. As protein: CASSSPGGSRQPQHF. The variable domain in full, completed from reference TRBV28 and TRBJ1-5, reads DVKVTQSSRYLVKRTGEKVFLECVQDMDHENMFWYRQDPGLGLRLIYFSYDVKMKEKGDIPEGYSVSREKKERFSLILESASTNQTSMYLCASSSPGGSRQPQHFGDGTRLSIL.

This clone was picked up a small number of times. DNA of the CDR3: TGTGCCAGCAGTTTATTGCCCAGCGGGAGCTCCTACAATGAGCAGTTCTTC. This translates into CASSLLPSGSSYNEQFF. The chain is built from TRBV28 and TRBJ2-1, with 8 bases lining up with TRBD2. The ends lost 1 base at V and 0 bases at J; junction bases unmatched: 5. This CDR3 is built from 17 residues. Per germline, CDR1 MDHEN and CDR2 SYDVKM.

This clone was observed a single time. This rearrangement joins TRBV13 to TRBJ2-1; TRBD2 agrees at 11 bases. Per germline, CDR1 PRHDT and CDR2 FYEKMQ (reference sequence). Losses at the gene ends were 4 bases for V and 5 bases for J; bases not matched to a gene: 4. This CDR3 spans 15 amino acids. The CDR3 here is CASSSTSGSDNEQFF. CDR3 bases: TGTGCCAGCAGCTCCACTAGCGGGAGCGACAATGAGCAGTTCTTC.

A single count supports this clone. V and J are TRBV29-1 and TRBJ2-3; D is perhaps TRBD2 (6 bases). V shed 4 bases and J shed 3 bases, with 11 bases lying between them. Germline CDR1 reads SQVTM; CDR2 reads ANQGSEA. CDR3 length equals 13 residues. The CDR3 sequence is CSVAGLYTDTQYF. The CDR3 nucleotides are TGCAGCGTTGCGGGACTCTATACAGATACGCAGTATTTT.

The rearrangement joins TRBV14 to TRBJ2-5; 8 positions agree with TRBD1. Losses at the gene ends were 1 base for V and 2 bases for J; bases not matched to a gene: 6. The CDR3 consists of 16 residues. Germline V gene sequence: CDR1 SGHDN, CDR2 FVKESK. CDR3 region: CASSQGTGIGQETQYF. The CDR3 DNA reads as TGTGCCAGCAGCCAAGGGACAGGGATCGGGCAAGAGACCCAGTACTTC.

The chain is built from TRBV28 and TRBJ2-7; D not resolved. Germline values: CDR1 MDHEN, CDR2 SYDVKM. The CDR3 spans 14 residues. V lost 6 bases and J lost 0, with 12 bases in between. CDR3 DNA: TGTGCCAGCAGCGATTTCAAGAGCTCCTACGAGCAGTACTTC. Its translation: CASSDFKSSYEQYF.